Shown below are 18 T cell receptor beta chains from a single sample sequenced in a study of T cell responses to AZD1222 COVID-19 vaccine. Profiled with immunoSEQ multiplex PCR; TCRdb holds only in-frame clones, not every one. Among 45,000 to 55,000 clones, around 85% were seen once, and the ten largest hold less than 7%. This sample comprised peripheral blood, obtained 28 days after the second AZD1222 dose. The source of these receptors is an adult who received the AZD1222 COVID-19 vaccine.

The V and J genes are TRBV7-9 and TRBJ2-1; TRBD2 matches at 11 bases. This CDR3 spans 14 amino acids. Germline loops: CDR1 SEHNR, CDR2 FQNEAQ (reference sequence). Trimming cost V 3 bases and J 9 bases; bases outside gene matches: 4. The CDR3 spells CASSFGGLAVEQFF. Here the CDR3 DNA reads TGTGCCAGCAGCTTCGGGGGACTAGCGGTTGAGCAGTTCTTC.

The rearrangement joins TRBV10-3 to TRBJ2-1; 7 bases match TRBD1. Germline CDR1 and CDR2: ENHRY and SYGVKD. This CDR3 is built from 13 residues. V dropped 5 bases and J dropped 7; count of bases not matched to a gene: 5. CDR3 loop: CAISRDRDNEQFF. The CDR3 DNA sequence: TGTGCCATCAGTCGAGACAGGGATAATGAGCAGTTCTTC.

The chain has TRBV27 and TRBJ1-1, with a possible D match to TRBD1 (6 bases). Germline CDR1 and CDR2: MNHEY and SMNVEV (reference sequence). Between the trimmed V and J ends, which lost 3 bases and 4 bases, there was a span of 9 bases. The CDR3 has 13 residues. CDR3 sequence: CASSFQGTTEAFF. The CDR3 DNA reads as TGTGCCAGCAGTTTTCAGGGGACCACTGAAGCTTTCTTT.

This clone was picked up a small number of times. The V call is TRBV6-4, the J call TRBJ2-2, with D possibly matching TRBD1 (5 bases). The CDR3 sequence is 14 residues long. Trimming cost V 10 bases and J 1 base, with 13 bases left between them. Germline V gene data show CDR1 as MRHNA and CDR2 as SNTAGT. CDR3 amino acids: CATSRQGNTGELFF. CDR3 nucleotides: TGTGCCACCTCTCGCCAGGGGAACACCGGGGAGCTGTTTTTT.

The rearrangement joins TRBV18 to TRBJ1-2; unclear D gene. The CDR3 consists of 14 residues. The V end was cut by 2 bases, the J end by 8 bases, with 15 bases between. Per the germline V gene, CDR1 is KGHSH and CDR2 is LQKENI. This chain's CDR3 is CASSPGDVLTGYTF. CDR3 DNA sequence: TGTGCCAGCTCACCAGGAGACGTTTTGACAGGCTACACCTTC.

The chain has TRBV2 and TRBJ1-5; the D gene is possibly TRBD1 (5 bases). Germline CDR1 reads SNHLY; CDR2 reads FYNNEI. The CDR3 has 13 residues. Trimming took off 6 bases at V and 6 bases at J, with 12 bases between the two ends. CDR3 sequence: CASRGEGIQPQHF. The CDR3, as DNA: TGTGCCAGCAGGGGAGAGGGGATTCAGCCCCAGCATTTT.

V gene TRBV27 combines with J gene TRBJ1-2; possible D gene TRBD1, 5 bases. Deletions cut 4 bases from V and 0 bases from J, with 9 bases between. Germline loops: CDR1 MNHEY, CDR2 SMNVEV (reference sequence). This CDR3 spans 14 amino acids. The CDR3 bases are TGTGCCAGCAGTTCCCGGGGCTCTAACTATGGCTACACCTTC. Translated: CASSSRGSNYGYTF.

This sequence joins TRBV4-1 and TRBJ2-1; perhaps TRBD2 as D (5 bases). CDR1 and CDR2 (germline): MGHRA, YSYEKL. Trimming pared 4 bases from V and 6 bases from J, leaving 19 bases between. This CDR3 is built from 16 residues. In nucleotides, the CDR3 is TGCGCCAGCAGCCTAACCCGGACGGAGGCTGGCAATGAGCAGTTCTTC. Its translation is CASSLTRTEAGNEQFF.

This sequence joins TRBV14 and TRBJ2-2; the D gene could be TRBD1 or TRBD2 (5 bases each). Germline assignment: CDR1 SGHDN and CDR2 FVKESK. The CDR3 has 16 residues. Between the trimmed V and J ends, which lost 1 base and 0 bases, there was a span of 9 bases. This CDR3 reads CASSQVRGANTGELFF. The CDR3 DNA follows: TGTGCCAGCAGCCAAGTAAGAGGGGCGAACACCGGGGAGCTGTTTTTT.

The chain uses TRBV11-1 and TRBJ2-7, with D possibly called TRBD1 or TRBD2 (6 bases each). Germline-derived CDR1 and CDR2 are SGHAT and FQDESV (reference sequence). Trimming took off 3 bases at V and 4 bases at J, with 16 bases between the two ends. This CDR3 region has 15 residues. The CDR3 reads CASSLGSGARYEQYF. The CDR3 DNA reads as TGTGCCAGCAGCTTGGGGTCGGGGGCCCGTTACGAGCAGTACTTC.

The chain carries TRBV5-1 and TRBJ2-1; 9 bases line up with TRBD2. CDR3 length: 16 amino acids. Looked up from germline, CDR1 is SGHRS and CDR2 is YFSETQ. Trimming cost V 0 bases and J 9 bases; bases outside gene matches: 10. CDR3 in DNA: TGCGCCAGCAGCTTGGTTTTTAGCGGGAGTATTCCTGAGCAGTTCTTC. Amino acids: CASSLVFSGSIPEQFF.

The chain is built from TRBV3-1 (or the pseudogene TRBV3-2) and TRBJ2-7; perhaps TRBD1 as D (6 bases). The CDR3 extends over 14 amino acids. Germline V gives CDR1 LGHDT, CDR2 YNNKEL (reference sequence). The V gene lost 4 bases and the J gene lost 1 base, with 11 bases spanning the gap. The CDR3 region has the DNA TGTGCCAGCAGCCCCTCCGGACAGTCCTACGAGCAGTACTTC. It codes for CASSPSGQSYEQYF.

This clone was detected once. The chain is built from TRBV27 and TRBJ2-7; tentatively, D is TRBD2 (5 bases). Germline loops: CDR1 MNHEY, CDR2 SMNVEV (reference sequence). Trimming took off 0 bases at V and 6 bases at J, with 18 bases between the two ends. The CDR3 is 16 amino acids. CDR3 coding DNA: TGTGCCAGCAGTTTATCGGGCGGGTACCCTACAGCCGAGCAGTACTTC. Its translation is CASSLSGGYPTAEQYF.

The chain combines TRBV3-1 (or the pseudogene TRBV3-2) with TRBJ1-3; the D gene is possibly TRBD1 (6 bases). This CDR3 contains 15 residues. CDR1 and CDR2 from the germline V gene are LGHDT and YNNKEL (reference sequence). The ends were cut back, 1 base at V and 3 bases at J, with 10 bases in the middle. CDR3 DNA sequence: TGTGCCAGCAGCCAAGTAACAGGGTATGGAAACACCATATATTTT. It is translated as CASSQVTGYGNTIYF.

The gene calls are TRBV5-1 and TRBJ1-1; D is undetermined. This CDR3 spans 14 amino acids. Trimming left V 0 bases short and J 4 bases short, with 10 bases between. CDR1 is SGHRS, CDR2 YFSETQ, per germline. The CDR3 reads CASSLDTVGTEAFF. The CDR3 DNA is TGCGCCAGCAGCTTGGATACAGTAGGCACTGAAGCTTTCTTT.

The chain employs TRBV27 and TRBJ2-7, with 11 bases aligning to TRBD1. With V trimmed by 8 bases and J by 6 bases, 9 bases remained unmatched. The CDR3 is 14 amino acids. CDR1 MNHEY and CDR2 SMNVEV come from the germline V gene (reference sequence). In DNA form, the CDR3 reads TGTGCCAGCGGCATCTCCGGGACAGGGGGCGAGCAGTACTTC. Protein product: CASGISGTGGEQYF.

The CDR3 coding sequence is TGTGCCAGCAGCTTAGTCCACTACGAGCAGTACTTC. It encodes CASSLVHYEQYF. The V gene is TRBV7-9, the J gene TRBJ2-7; D gene ambiguous. CDR1 and CDR2 (germline): SEHNR, FQNEAQ (reference sequence). The CDR3 has 12 amino acids. Trimming removed 1 base from V and 3 bases from J, with 4 bases in between.

This chain links TRBV6-6 with TRBJ1-3, with unresolved D. Trimming pared 0 bases from V and 3 bases from J, leaving 9 bases between. This CDR3 is 15 amino acids long. Germline CDR1 and CDR2: MNHNY and SVGAGI (reference sequence). The CDR3 nucleotides read TGTGCCAGCAGTTACTCAGAGAGGCTTGGAAACACCATATATTTT. Protein: CASSYSERLGNTIYF.